Below, 27 T cell receptor beta chains from the same sample are listed, as sequenced in a study of T cell responses to AZD1222 COVID-19 vaccine. TCRdb keeps only in-frame clones here, not all; method: immunoSEQ multiplex PCR. The data contain fewer than 180,000 clones, more than 85% of them seen just once; the ten biggest clones take up approximately 3.3%. Material: peripheral blood, obtained 28 days after the second AZD1222 dose. The receptors here all came from an adult who received the AZD1222 COVID-19 vaccine.

This clone occurred a few times. The chain employs TRBV5-1 and TRBJ2-7, with D possibly matching TRBD1 (5 bases). CDR1 is SGHRS and CDR2 is YFSETQ in the germline V gene. The CDR3 is 13 amino acids. Trimming stripped 0 bases from V and 12 bases from J, with 16 bases between. CDR3 protein: CASSLEPQASLYF. CDR3 coding DNA: TGCGCCAGCAGCTTGGAGCCACAGGCCAGCTTGTACTTC.

The V call is TRBV18, the J call TRBJ1-3; D is ambiguous. The CDR3 is 14 amino acids. Between the trimmed V and J ends, which lost 3 bases and 2 bases, there was a span of 8 bases. Germline CDR1 and CDR2: KGHSH and LQKENI. The CDR3 DNA reads as TGTGCCAGCTCACCCTCATGGGCTGGAAACACCATATATTTT. Its protein is CASSPSWAGNTIYF.

This chain uses TRBV7-9 with TRBJ2-1, with TRBD2 as a possible D gene (5 bases). CDR1 is SEHNR, CDR2 FQNEAQ, per germline (reference sequence). The CDR3 has 16 amino acids. V lost 5 bases, J lost 4 bases, and 18 bases lay in between. The CDR3 here is CASSPAYRGSYNEQFF. CDR3 in DNA: TGTGCCAGCAGCCCGGCGTATCGGGGTTCGTACAATGAGCAGTTCTTC.

The chain links TRBV7-9 to TRBJ1-3; no firm D call. Germline V gives CDR1 SEHNR, CDR2 FQNEAQ (reference sequence). V was shortened by 5 bases and J by 1 base, with 6 bases between the two germline ends. The CDR3 spans 13 residues. The CDR3 DNA reads as TGTGCCAGCAGCCGCGAGTCTGGAAACACCATATATTTT. Its translation is CASSRESGNTIYF.

Written as DNA, the CDR3 is TGCGCCAGCAGCCTGGACAGGGTAGATAATTCACCCCTCCACTTT. It is translated as CASSLDRVDNSPLHF. The rearrangement uses TRBV5-1 and TRBJ1-6; 8 bases map to TRBD1. Germline loops: CDR1 SGHRS, CDR2 YFSETQ. The CDR3 covers 15 residues. V trimming: 4 bases; J trimming: 5 bases; junction bases outside the gene matches: 5.

The V gene is TRBV2, the J gene TRBJ1-3; possible D gene TRBD1, 5 bases. CDR1 is SNHLY and CDR2 is FYNNEI in the germline V gene. Trimming took 2 bases from V and 2 from J, leaving 10 bases between them. This CDR3 has 15 residues. The CDR3, as DNA: TGTGCCAGCAGTGAACCAGGGCACCCTGGAAACACCATATATTTT. Encoded protein: CASSEPGHPGNTIYF. The whole variable domain, remainder taken from reference TRBV2 and TRBJ1-3, is EPEVTQTPSHQVTQMGQEVILRCVPISNHLYFYWYRQILGQKVEFLVSFYNNEISEKSEIFDDQFSVERPDGSNFTLKIRSTKLEDSAMYFCASSEPGHPGNTIYFGEGSWLTVV.

This sequence joins TRBV7-2 and TRBJ1-5; D remains unclear. The V gene lost 1 base and the J gene lost 6 bases, with 13 bases spanning the gap. Germline-derived CDR1 and CDR2 are SGHTA and FQGNSA. This CDR3 has 15 residues. CDR3 bases: TGTGCCAGCAGCTTAGACGGGCAGTCTGGTCAGCCCCAGCATTTT. This codes for CASSLDGQSGQPQHF.

The chain combines TRBV10-3 with TRBJ2-7; 10 bases are a match to TRBD2. The CDR3 extends over 13 amino acids. CDR1 is ENHRY, CDR2 SYGVKD, per germline. With 6 bases clipped from V and 3 bases from J, the junction kept 2 bases outside the gene matches. The DNA of the CDR3 is TGTGCCATCAGGGGACTAGCGAACTACGAGCAGTACTTC. Translating gives CAIRGLANYEQYF.

V usage is TRBV11-2 and J usage is TRBJ1-2, with 7 bases lining up with TRBD1. V shed 5 bases and J 6 bases; nucleotides not matched to a gene: 9. The CDR3 is 14 amino acids. Germline V gives CDR1 SGHAT, CDR2 FQNNGV. CDR3 residues: CASSTPTGTNGYTF. In nucleotides, the CDR3 is TGTGCCAGCAGCACACCGACAGGGACTAATGGCTACACCTTC.

The gene calls are TRBV9 and TRBJ2-7; D not resolved. The V gene's germline CDR1 is SGDLS and CDR2 YYNGEE. There are 15 residues in the CDR3. Trimming pared 1 base from V and 2 bases from J, leaving 13 bases between. This CDR3 reads CASSVNFGHTYEQYF. Here the CDR3 DNA reads TGTGCCAGCAGCGTAAATTTTGGGCACACCTACGAGCAGTACTTC.

The gene calls are TRBV5-1 and TRBJ1-2; 12 positions agree with TRBD1. Germline V CDR1 and CDR2: SGHRS, YFSETQ. The CDR3 runs 15 residues. J gave up 8 bases and V 5 bases, and 10 bases lay outside the gene matches. The DNA of the CDR3 is TGCGCCAGCAGGGATGGGACAGGGGGCGCGTTGGGCTACACCTTC. Translating gives CASRDGTGGALGYTF.

J is TRBJ1-5 and V is TRBV18; 7 bases line up with TRBD1. The CDR3 consists of 17 residues. The ends lost 3 bases at V and 0 bases at J; junction bases unmatched: 8. In germline, CDR1 is KGHSH, CDR2 LQKENI. This chain's CDR3 is CASSPPGGSVSNQPQHF. DNA of the CDR3: TGTGCCAGCTCACCGCCAGGGGGGTCTGTTAGCAATCAGCCCCAGCATTTT.

The V gene is TRBV11-2, the J gene TRBJ1-2; weak D call: TRBD1 (5 bases). Germline-derived CDR1 and CDR2 are SGHAT and FQNNGV. This CDR3 contains 14 residues. The V end lost 2 bases, the J end lost 2 bases, and 9 bases lay between the germline ends. CDR3 protein: CASSLTGDNYGYTF. DNA for the CDR3: TGTGCCAGCAGCTTAACGGGGGACAACTATGGCTACACCTTC.

The CDR3 DNA follows: TGTGCCATCAGTGAAGGAGGGGCGGTTGAAAAACTGTTTTTT. It translates to CAISEGGAVEKLFF. The chain combines TRBV10-3 with TRBJ1-4, with D tentatively TRBD1 (5 bases). V lost 3 bases to trimming and J lost 7 bases, with 12 bases between them. The CDR3 extends over 14 amino acids. Germline lookup yields CDR1 ENHRY and CDR2 SYGVKD.

The chain uses TRBV5-1 and TRBJ2-7, with TRBD1 matching 8 bases. CDR1 is SGHRS and CDR2 is YFSETQ in the germline V gene. The CDR3 runs to 14 residues. The ends lost 4 bases at V and 1 base at J; junction bases unmatched: 4. DNA of the CDR3: TGCGCCAGCAGCCTGGACAGGGATTCCTACGAGCAGTACTTC. This sequence encodes CASSLDRDSYEQYF.

The chain joins TRBV18 to TRBJ1-5, with TRBD1 matching over 7 bases. Germline V CDR1 and CDR2: KGHSH, LQKENI. This CDR3 is built from 15 residues. V lost 3 bases to trimming and J lost 5 bases; unmatched junction nucleotides: 7. CDR3 sequence (DNA): TGTGCCAGCTCACCCTCGGGACAGCGGGATCAGCCCCAGCATTTT. Its protein product is CASSPSGQRDQPQHF.

The chain has TRBV15 and TRBJ2-5; D remains unclear. Germline assignment: CDR1 LNHNV and CDR2 YYDKDF (reference sequence). Trimming cost V 5 bases and J 7 bases, with 17 bases left between them. The CDR3 has 14 amino acids. CDR3 residues: CATSRIGKVRTQYF. CDR3 coding DNA: TGTGCCACCAGCCGAATAGGGAAAGTTAGGACCCAGTACTTC.

The chain employs TRBV11-2 and TRBJ2-7; 7 bases line up with TRBD1. In germline, CDR1 is SGHAT, CDR2 FQNNGV. This CDR3 has 15 residues. J gave up 5 bases and V 2 bases, and 9 bases lay outside the gene matches. The CDR3 spells CASSLYPQGVHEQYF. The CDR3 nucleotides are TGTGCCAGCAGCTTATATCCCCAGGGGGTCCACGAGCAGTACTTC.

V usage is TRBV5-1 and J usage is TRBJ1-2; 7 bases are shared with TRBD1. V lost 0 bases to trimming and J lost 7 bases; unmatched junction nucleotides: 9. Germline V lookup: CDR1 SGHRS, CDR2 YFSETQ. The CDR3 spans 15 residues. The CDR3 here is CASSLERQGFSGYTF. CDR3 DNA: TGCGCCAGCAGCTTGGAGCGACAGGGCTTCTCTGGCTACACCTTC.

CDR3 region: CASTDTRGTGQPQHF. CDR3 sequence (DNA): TGTGCCAGCACCGATACGAGGGGAACCGGTCAGCCCCAGCATTTT. The chain joins TRBV28 to TRBJ1-5; perhaps TRBD1 as D (5 bases). With 7 bases removed from V and 6 bases from J, the gap between germline ends came to 19 bases. Looked up from germline, CDR1 is MDHEN and CDR2 is SYDVKM. This CDR3 contains 15 residues.

J is TRBJ2-1 and V is TRBV29-1; D perhaps matches TRBD1 (5 bases). CDR1 SQVTM and CDR2 ANQGSEA come from the germline V gene. Trimming shortened V by 5 bases and J by 7 bases, and 12 bases separated the two germline ends. The CDR3 is 12 amino acids. The CDR3 DNA follows: TGCAGCGTTCCAGGGATTTCGAATGAGCAGTTCTTC. This sequence encodes CSVPGISNEQFF.

A single count supports this clone. V gene TRBV6-2 or TRBV6-3 combines with J gene TRBJ1-6; 8 nucleotides align to TRBD1. The CDR3 loop spans 14 amino acids. Trimming at V came to 6 bases and at J to 8 bases, leaving 6 bases not matched to a gene. CDR1 MNHEY and CDR2 SVGEGT come from the germline V gene. In nucleotides, the CDR3 is TGTGCCAGCAGCCGGACAGGGAGGGATTCACCCCTCCACTTT. Translation gives CASSRTGRDSPLHF.

The chain couples TRBV5-1 to TRBJ1-1, with TRBD1 identical over 8 bases. V lost 8 bases to trimming and J lost 0 bases; unmatched junction nucleotides: 12. The CDR3 loop spans 16 amino acids. Germline loops: CDR1 SGHRS, CDR2 YFSETQ. The CDR3 region is CARHTAQGELNTEAFF. The CDR3 nucleotides are TGCGCCAGACATACAGCACAGGGGGAATTGAACACTGAAGCTTTCTTT.

This chain links TRBV21-1 with TRBJ2-1; the D call in the table, TRBD2, was not verified against the DNA. TRBV21-1 is recorded as a pseudogene. This CDR3 is 16 amino acids long. CDR3 sequence (DNA): TGTGCCAGCAGCACCCTTCCTAGTAATTCCTACAATGAGCAGTTCTTC. Protein sequence: CASSTLPSNSYNEQFF.

The J gene is TRBJ1-1, the V gene TRBV18; D remains unclear. The V and J ends lost 3 bases and 5 bases respectively, with 19 bases between them. The CDR3 is 16 amino acids. CDR1 KGHSH and CDR2 LQKENI come from the germline V gene. The CDR3 here is CASSPGSPPRGTEAFF. In nucleotides, the CDR3 is TGTGCCAGCTCACCGGGAAGCCCCCCCAGAGGGACTGAAGCTTTCTTT.

This sequence joins TRBV5-5 and TRBJ2-3; D call uncertain. CDR3 size: 15 residues. Germline V gives CDR1 SGHKS, CDR2 YYEKEE (reference sequence). V dropped 4 bases and J dropped 0 bases, with 12 bases sitting between them. The CDR3, as DNA: TGTGCCAGCAGCCCCGACCCAAGTAGCACAGATACGCAGTATTTT. It specifies CASSPDPSSTDTQYF.

The chain joins TRBV27 to TRBJ2-1, with TRBD2 identical over 8 bases. The trim removed 0 bases at V and 3 bases at J, leaving 10 bases unmatched. Germline V lookup: CDR1 MNHEY, CDR2 SMNVEV (reference sequence). The CDR3 sequence is 18 residues long. The CDR3 here is CASSLSRGLADIYNEQFF. DNA of the CDR3: TGTGCCAGCAGTTTATCGAGAGGACTAGCCGATATCTACAATGAGCAGTTCTTC.